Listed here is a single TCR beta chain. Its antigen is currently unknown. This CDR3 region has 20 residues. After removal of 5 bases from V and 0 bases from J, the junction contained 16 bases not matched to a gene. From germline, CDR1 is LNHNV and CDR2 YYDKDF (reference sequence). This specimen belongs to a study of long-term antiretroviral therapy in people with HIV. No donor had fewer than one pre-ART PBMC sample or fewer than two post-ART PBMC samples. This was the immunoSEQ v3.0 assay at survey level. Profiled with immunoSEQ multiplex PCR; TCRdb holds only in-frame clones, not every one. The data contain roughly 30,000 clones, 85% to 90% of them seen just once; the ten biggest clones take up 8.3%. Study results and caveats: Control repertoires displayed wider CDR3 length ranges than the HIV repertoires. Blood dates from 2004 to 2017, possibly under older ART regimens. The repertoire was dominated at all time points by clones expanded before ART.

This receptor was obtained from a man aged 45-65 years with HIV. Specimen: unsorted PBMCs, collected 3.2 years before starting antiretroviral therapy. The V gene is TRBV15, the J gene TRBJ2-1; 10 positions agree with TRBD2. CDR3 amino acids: CATSPPLGLAGVSSYNEQFF. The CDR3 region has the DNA TGTGCCACCAGCCCCCCCCTAGGGCTAGCGGGAGTAAGCTCCTACAATGAGCAGTTCTTC.